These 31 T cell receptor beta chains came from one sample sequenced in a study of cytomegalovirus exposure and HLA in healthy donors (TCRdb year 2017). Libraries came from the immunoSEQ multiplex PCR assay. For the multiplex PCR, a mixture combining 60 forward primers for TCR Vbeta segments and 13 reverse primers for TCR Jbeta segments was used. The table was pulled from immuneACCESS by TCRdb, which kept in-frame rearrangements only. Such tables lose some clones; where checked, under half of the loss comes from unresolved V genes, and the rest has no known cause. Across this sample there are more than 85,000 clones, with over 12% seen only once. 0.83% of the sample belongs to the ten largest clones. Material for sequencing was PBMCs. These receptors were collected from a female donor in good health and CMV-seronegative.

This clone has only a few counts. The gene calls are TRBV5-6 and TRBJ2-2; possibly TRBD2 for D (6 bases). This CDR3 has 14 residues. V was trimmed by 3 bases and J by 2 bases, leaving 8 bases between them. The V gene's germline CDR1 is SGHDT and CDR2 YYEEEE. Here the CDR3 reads CASSWAGNTGELFF. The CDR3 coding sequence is TGTGCCAGCAGCTGGGCGGGAAACACCGGGGAGCTGTTTTTT.

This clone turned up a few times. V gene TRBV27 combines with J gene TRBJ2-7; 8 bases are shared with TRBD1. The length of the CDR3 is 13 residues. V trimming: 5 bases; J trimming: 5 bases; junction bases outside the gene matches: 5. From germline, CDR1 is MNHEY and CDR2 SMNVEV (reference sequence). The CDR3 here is CASSTDRAHEQYF. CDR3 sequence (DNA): TGTGCCAGCAGTACGGACAGGGCCCACGAGCAGTACTTC.

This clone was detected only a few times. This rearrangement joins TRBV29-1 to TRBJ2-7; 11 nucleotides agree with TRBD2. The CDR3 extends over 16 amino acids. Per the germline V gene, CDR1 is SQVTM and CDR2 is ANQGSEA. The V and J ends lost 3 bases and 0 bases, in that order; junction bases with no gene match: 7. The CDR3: CSVEASGRTSSYEQYF. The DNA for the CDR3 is TGCAGCGTTGAGGCTAGCGGGAGGACAAGCTCCTACGAGCAGTACTTC.

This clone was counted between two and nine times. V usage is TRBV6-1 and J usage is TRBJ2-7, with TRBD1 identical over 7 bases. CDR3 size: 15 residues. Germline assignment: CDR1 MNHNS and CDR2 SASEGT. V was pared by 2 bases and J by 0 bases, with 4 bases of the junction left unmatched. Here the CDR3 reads CASSEIGTDSYEQYF. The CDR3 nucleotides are TGTGCCAGCAGTGAAATAGGGACAGACTCCTACGAGCAGTACTTC.

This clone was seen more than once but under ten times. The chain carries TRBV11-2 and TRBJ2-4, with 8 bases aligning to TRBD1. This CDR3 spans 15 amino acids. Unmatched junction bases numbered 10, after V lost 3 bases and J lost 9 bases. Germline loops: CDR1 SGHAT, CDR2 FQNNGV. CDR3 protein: CASSFETGVGAIQYF. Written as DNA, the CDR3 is TGTGCCAGCAGCTTCGAGACAGGGGTGGGGGCCATTCAGTACTTC.

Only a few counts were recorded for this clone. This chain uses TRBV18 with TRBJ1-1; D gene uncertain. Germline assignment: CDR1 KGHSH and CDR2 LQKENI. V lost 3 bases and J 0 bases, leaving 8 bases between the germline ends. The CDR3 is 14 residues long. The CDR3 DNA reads TGTGCCAGCTCACCCGGGTTACTGAACACTGAAGCTTTCTTT. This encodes CASSPGLLNTEAFF.

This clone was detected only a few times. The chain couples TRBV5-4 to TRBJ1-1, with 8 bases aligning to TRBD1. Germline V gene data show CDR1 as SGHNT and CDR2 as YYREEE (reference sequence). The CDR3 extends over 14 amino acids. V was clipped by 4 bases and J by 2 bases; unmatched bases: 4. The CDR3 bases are TGTGCCAGCAGCCCGACAGGGGCAAACACTGAAGCTTTCTTT. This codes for CASSPTGANTEAFF.

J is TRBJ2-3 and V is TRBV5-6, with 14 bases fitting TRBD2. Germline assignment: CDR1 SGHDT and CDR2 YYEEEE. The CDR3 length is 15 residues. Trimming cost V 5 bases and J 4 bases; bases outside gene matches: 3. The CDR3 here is CASSGGLAGADTQYF. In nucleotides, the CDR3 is TGTGCCAGCAGTGGGGGACTAGCGGGGGCAGATACGCAGTATTTT.

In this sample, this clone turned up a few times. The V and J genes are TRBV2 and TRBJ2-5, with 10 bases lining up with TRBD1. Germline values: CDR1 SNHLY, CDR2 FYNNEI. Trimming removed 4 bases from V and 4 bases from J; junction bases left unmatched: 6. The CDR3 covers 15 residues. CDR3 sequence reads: CASSVRQGAGETQYF. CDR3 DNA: TGTGCCAGCAGTGTCCGACAGGGGGCAGGAGAGACCCAGTACTTC.

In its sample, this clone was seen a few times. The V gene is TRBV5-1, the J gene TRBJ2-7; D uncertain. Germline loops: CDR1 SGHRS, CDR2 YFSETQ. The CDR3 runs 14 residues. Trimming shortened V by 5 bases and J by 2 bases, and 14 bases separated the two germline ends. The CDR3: CASSGRTSTYEQYF. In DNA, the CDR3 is TGCGCCAGCAGTGGCAGAACATCGACCTACGAGCAGTACTTC.

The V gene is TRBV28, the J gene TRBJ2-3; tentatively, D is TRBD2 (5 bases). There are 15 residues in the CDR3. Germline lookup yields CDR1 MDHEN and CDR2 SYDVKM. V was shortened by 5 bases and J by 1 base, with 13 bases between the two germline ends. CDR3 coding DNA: TGTGCCAGCAGTAAAGACTATAGACGCACAGATACGCAGTATTTT. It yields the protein CASSKDYRRTDTQYF. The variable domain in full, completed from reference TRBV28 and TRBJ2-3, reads DVKVTQSSRYLVKRTGEKVFLECVQDMDHENMFWYRQDPGLGLRLIYFSYDVKMKEKGDIPEGYSVSREKKERFSLILESASTNQTSMYLCASSKDYRRTDTQYFGPGTRLTVL.

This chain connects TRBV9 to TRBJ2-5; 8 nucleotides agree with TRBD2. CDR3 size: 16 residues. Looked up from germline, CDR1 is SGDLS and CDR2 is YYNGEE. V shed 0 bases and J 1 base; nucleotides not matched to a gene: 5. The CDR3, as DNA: TGTGCCAGCAGCGTAGGGGGACTAGGGCCCCAAGAGACCCAGTACTTC. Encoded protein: CASSVGGLGPQETQYF.

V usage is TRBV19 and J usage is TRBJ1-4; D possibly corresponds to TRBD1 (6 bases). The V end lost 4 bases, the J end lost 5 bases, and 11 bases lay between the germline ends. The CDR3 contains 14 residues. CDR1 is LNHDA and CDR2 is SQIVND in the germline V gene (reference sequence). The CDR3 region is CASSNRARNEKLFF. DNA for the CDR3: TGTGCCAGTAGTAACAGGGCCAGGAATGAAAAACTGTTTTTT.

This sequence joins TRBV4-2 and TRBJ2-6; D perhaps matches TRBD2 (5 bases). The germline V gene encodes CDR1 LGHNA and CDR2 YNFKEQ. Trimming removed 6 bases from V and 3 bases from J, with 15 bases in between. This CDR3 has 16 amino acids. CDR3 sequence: CASSPSGGFGANVLTF. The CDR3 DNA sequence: TGTGCCAGCAGTCCGAGTGGAGGCTTTGGGGCCAACGTCCTGACTTTC.

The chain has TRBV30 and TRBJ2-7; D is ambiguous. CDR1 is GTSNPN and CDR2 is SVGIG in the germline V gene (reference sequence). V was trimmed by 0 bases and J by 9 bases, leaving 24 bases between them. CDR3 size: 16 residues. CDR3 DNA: TGTGCCTGGAGTGTACGTATCCCCCGGGTCCCTCAGCGGCAGTACTTC. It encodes CAWSVRIPRVPQRQYF.

In nucleotides, the CDR3 is TGTGCCAGCAGCTTATTTTTCAGACTAGCGGGGTACAATGAGCAGTTCTTC. This encodes CASSLFFRLAGYNEQFF. The chain couples TRBV7-2 to TRBJ2-1; 11 bases are a match to TRBD2. V lost 2 bases and J lost 4; bases outside the gene matches: 7. Germline-derived CDR1 and CDR2 are SGHTA and FQGNSA. There are 17 residues in the CDR3.

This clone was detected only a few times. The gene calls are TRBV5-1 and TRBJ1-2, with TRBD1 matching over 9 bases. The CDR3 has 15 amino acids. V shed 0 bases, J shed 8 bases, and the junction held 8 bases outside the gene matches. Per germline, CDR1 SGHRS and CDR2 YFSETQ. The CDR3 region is CASSLGTGGEYGYTF. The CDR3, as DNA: TGCGCCAGCAGCTTGGGCACAGGGGGCGAATACGGCTACACCTTC.

The CDR3 region has the DNA TGTGCCATCAGTGAGTCGGACTACTCTGGAAACACCATATATTTT. It codes for CAISESDYSGNTIYF. The V and J genes are TRBV10-3 and TRBJ1-3; unclear D gene. The V end lost 0 bases, the J end lost 0 bases, and 6 bases lay between the germline ends. This CDR3 is 15 amino acids long. Germline lookup yields CDR1 ENHRY and CDR2 SYGVKD.

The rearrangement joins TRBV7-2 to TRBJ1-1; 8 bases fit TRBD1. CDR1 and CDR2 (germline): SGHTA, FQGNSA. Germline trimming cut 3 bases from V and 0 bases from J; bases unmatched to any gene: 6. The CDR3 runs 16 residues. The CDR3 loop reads CASSLATGVLNTEAFF. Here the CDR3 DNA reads TGTGCCAGCAGCTTGGCGACAGGGGTACTGAACACTGAAGCTTTCTTT.

The CDR3 protein is CASSLEGGRNTEAFF. DNA for the CDR3: TGTGCCAGCAGCTTAGAGGGTGGGAGGAACACTGAAGCTTTCTTT. The rearrangement links TRBV7-9 to TRBJ1-1; D is unresolved. V was pared by 1 base and J by 1 base, with 10 bases between. The CDR3 runs 15 residues. Germline V gene data show CDR1 as SEHNR and CDR2 as FQNEAQ (reference sequence).

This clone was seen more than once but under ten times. The CDR3 DNA reads TGCGCCAGCAGCCAAGAAGGGGGGAGGGCCTCAGATACGCAGTATTTT. This sequence encodes CASSQEGGRASDTQYF. The genes are TRBV4-1 and TRBJ2-3, with D perhaps TRBD2 (7 bases). The CDR3 sequence is 16 residues long. Per germline, CDR1 MGHRA and CDR2 YSYEKL. Trimming cost V 0 bases and J 4 bases, with 14 bases left between them.

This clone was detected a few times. The CDR3 region has the DNA TGTGCCAGTAATTCTCGTCAGGCCGGGGTGGATCAGCCCCAGCATTTT. This sequence encodes CASNSRQAGVDQPQHF. The chain couples TRBV19 to TRBJ1-5; D uncertain. Germline assignment: CDR1 LNHDA and CDR2 SQIVND (reference sequence). The CDR3 is made up of 16 amino acids. The germline V and J ends were trimmed by 7 bases and 5 bases, with 21 bases remaining between them.

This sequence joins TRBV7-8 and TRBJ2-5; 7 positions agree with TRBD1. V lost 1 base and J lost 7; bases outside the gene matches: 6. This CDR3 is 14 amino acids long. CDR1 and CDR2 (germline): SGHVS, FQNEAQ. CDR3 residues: CASSLDRQGSTQYF. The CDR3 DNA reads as TGTGCCAGCAGCTTAGATAGACAGGGCTCGACCCAGTACTTC. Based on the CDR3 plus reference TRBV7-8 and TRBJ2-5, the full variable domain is GAGVSQSPRYKVAKRGQDVALRCDPISGHVSLFWYQQALGQGPEFLTYFQNEAQLDKSGLPSDRFFAERPEGSVSTLKIQRTQQEDSAVYLCASSLDRQGSTQYFGPGTRLLVL.

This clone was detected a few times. The CDR3 DNA reads as TGTGCCTGTAAGGGACTTTCGGAGCAGTTCTTC. Protein sequence: CACKGLSEQFF. The chain links TRBV30 to TRBJ2-1; tentatively, D is TRBD2 (6 bases). Germline V CDR1 and CDR2: GTSNPN, SVGIG (reference sequence). Trimming took 6 bases from V and 10 from J, leaving 13 bases between them. The CDR3 covers 11 residues.

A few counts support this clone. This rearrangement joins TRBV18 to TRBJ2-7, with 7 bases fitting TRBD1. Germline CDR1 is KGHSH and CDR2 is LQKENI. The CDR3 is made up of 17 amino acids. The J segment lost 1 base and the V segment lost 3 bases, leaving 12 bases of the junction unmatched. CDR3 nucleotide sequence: TGTGCCAGCTCACCGAGGCCAACAGGGGATGTGTCCTACGAGCAGTACTTC. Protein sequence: CASSPRPTGDVSYEQYF.

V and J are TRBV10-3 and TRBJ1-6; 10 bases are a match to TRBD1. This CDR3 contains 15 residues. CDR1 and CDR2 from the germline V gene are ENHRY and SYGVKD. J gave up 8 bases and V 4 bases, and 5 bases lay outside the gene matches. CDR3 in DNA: TGTGCCATCAGTGGGGACAGGGGTCCCGATTCACCCCTCCACTTT. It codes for CAISGDRGPDSPLHF.

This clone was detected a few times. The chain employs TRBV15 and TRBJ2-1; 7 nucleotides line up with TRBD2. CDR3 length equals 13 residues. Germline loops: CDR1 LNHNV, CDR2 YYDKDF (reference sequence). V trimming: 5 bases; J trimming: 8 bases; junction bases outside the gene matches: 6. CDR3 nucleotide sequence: TGTGCCACCAGCCAAGGGCTAGCGGATGAGCAGTTCTTC. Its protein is CATSQGLADEQFF. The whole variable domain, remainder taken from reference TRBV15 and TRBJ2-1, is DAMVIQNPRYQVTQFGKPVTLSCSQTLNHNVMYWYQQKSSQAPKLLFHYYDKDFNNEADTPDNFQSRRPNTSFCFLDIRSPGLGDTAMYLCATSQGLADEQFFGPGTRLTVL.

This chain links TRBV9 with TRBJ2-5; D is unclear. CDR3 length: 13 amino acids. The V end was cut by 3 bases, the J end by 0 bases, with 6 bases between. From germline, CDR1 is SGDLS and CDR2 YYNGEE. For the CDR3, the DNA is TGTGCCAGCAGCGCGCAGGACCAAGAGACCCAGTACTTC. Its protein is CASSAQDQETQYF.

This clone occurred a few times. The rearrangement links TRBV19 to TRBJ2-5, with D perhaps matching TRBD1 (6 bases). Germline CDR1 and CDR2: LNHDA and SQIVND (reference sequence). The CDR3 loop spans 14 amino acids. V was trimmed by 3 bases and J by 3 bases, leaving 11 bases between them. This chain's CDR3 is CASSIGQNKETQYF. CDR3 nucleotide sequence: TGTGCCAGTAGTATCGGACAGAATAAAGAGACCCAGTACTTC.

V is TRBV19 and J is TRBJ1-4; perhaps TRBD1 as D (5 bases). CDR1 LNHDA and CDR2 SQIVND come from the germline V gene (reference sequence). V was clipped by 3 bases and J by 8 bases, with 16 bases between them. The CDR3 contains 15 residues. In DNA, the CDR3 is TGTGCCAGTAGTATCTCCCCAGGGTCGGGCGAAAAACTGTTTTTT. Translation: CASSISPGSGEKLFF. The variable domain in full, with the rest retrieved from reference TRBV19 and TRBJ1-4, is DGGITQSPKYLFRKEGQNVTLSCEQNLNHDAMYWYRQDPGQGLRLIYYSQIVNDFQKGDIAEGYSVSREKKESFPLTVTSAQKNPTAFYLCASSISPGSGEKLFFGSGTQLSVL.

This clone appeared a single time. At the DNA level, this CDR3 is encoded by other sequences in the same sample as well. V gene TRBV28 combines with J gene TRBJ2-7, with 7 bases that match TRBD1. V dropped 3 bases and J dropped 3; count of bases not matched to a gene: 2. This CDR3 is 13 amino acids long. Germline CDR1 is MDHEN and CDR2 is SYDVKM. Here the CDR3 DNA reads TGTGCCAGCAGTTTGGCAGGGGGCTACGAGCAGTACTTC. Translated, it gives CASSLAGGYEQYF.